This T cell receptor beta chain was observed in a study of blood T cell repertoires in COVID-19. Study context: Spain, Italy and the United States supplied samples that represented acute and convalescent COVID-19. T cells, B-cell-depleted T cells, or PBMCs provided the cDNA or gDNA that served as material.

Methods used by the authors: Reference gene primer amplification gave estimated nucleated cell counts. Only in-frame clones appear in the TCRdb table, and some are missing; sequencing was by immunoSEQ multiplex PCR. That table supplies the V and J calls and clone size; D and trimming were determined from the DNA. The repertoire holds 90,000 to 100,000 clones, roughly 79% seen once, with 10% in the top ten. V lost 0 bases and J lost 1, with 13 bases in between. The CDR3 has 17 residues. Germline values: CDR1 MRHNA, CDR2 SNTAGT. The sequence derives from a man between 65 and 85 years old with acute or convalescent COVID-19. This chain joins TRBV6-4 and TRBJ1-3; D is possibly TRBD1 (5 bases). Sequenced sample: peripheral blood. The CDR3 spells CASSDSSGLKSGNTIYF. CDR3 DNA sequence: TGTGCCAGCAGTGACTCTTCGGGACTAAAATCTGGAAACACCATATATTTT.